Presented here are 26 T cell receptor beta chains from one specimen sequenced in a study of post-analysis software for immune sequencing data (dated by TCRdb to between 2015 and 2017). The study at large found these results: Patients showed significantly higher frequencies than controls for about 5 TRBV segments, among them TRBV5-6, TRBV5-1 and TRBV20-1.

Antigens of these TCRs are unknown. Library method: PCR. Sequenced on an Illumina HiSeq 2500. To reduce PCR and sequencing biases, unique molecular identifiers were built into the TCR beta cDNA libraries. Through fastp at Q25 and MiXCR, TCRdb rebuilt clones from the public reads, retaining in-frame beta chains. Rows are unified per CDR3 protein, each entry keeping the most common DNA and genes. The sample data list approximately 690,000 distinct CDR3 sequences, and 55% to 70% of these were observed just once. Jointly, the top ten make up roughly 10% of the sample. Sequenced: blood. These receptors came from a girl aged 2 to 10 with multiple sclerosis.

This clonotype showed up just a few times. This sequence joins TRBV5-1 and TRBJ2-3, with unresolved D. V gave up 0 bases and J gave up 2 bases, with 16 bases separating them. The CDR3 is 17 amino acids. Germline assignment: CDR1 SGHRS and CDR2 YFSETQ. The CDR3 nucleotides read TGCGCCAGCAGCTTGGAAGACCCCAGACGAAACACAGATACGCAGTATTTT. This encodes CASSLEDPRRNTDTQYF.

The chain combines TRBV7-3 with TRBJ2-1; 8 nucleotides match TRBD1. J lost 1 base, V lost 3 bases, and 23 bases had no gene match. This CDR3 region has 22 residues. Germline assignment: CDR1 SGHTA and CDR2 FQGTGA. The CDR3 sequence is CASSFFPPNPGQAPVSYNEQFF. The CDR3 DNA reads TGTGCCAGCAGCTTCTTCCCCCCTAATCCGGGACAGGCCCCGGTGTCCTACAATGAGCAGTTCTTC. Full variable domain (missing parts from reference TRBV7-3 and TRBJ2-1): GAGVSQTPSNKVTEKGKYVELRCDPISGHTALYWYRQSLGQGPEFLIYFQGTGAADDSGLPNDRFFAVRPEGSVSTLKIQRTERGDSAVYLCASSFFPPNPGQAPVSYNEQFFGPGTRLTVL.

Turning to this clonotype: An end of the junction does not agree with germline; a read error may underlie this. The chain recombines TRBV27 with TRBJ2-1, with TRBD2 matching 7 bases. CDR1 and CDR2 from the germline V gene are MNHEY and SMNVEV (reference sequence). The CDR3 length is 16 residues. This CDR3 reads CAGSSLAGEAGNEQFF. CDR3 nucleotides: TGTGCCGGCAGTTCCCTTGCGGGAGAGGCGGGCAATGAGCAGTTCTTC.

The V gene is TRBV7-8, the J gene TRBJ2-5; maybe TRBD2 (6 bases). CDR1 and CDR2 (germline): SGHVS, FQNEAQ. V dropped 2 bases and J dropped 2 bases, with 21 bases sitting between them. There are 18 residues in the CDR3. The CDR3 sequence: CASSLRGADRLFQETQYF. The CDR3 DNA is TGTGCCAGCAGCTTACGCGGGGCAGACAGACTTTTTCAAGAGACCCAGTACTTC.

CDR3 DNA: TGTGCCAGCAGTTACCTCCCGGGACTAGCGGACGAGCAGTACTTC. This sequence encodes CASSYLPGLADEQYF. This rearrangement joins TRBV12-3 or TRBV12-4 to TRBJ2-7, with TRBD2 matching over 11 bases. This CDR3 has 15 residues. Germline trimming cut 4 bases from V and 5 bases from J; bases unmatched to any gene: 7.

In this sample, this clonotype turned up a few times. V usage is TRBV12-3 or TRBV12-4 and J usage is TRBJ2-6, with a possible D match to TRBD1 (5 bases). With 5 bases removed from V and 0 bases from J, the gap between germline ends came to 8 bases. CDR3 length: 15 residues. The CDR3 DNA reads TGTGCCAGCAGTCAGACAGCCTCTGGGGCCAACGTCCTGACTTTC. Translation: CASSQTASGANVLTF.

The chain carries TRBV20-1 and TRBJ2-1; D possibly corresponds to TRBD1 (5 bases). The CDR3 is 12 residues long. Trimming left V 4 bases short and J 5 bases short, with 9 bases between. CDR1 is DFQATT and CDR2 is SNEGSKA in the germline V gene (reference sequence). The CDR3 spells CSANRPDNEQFF. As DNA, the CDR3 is TGCAGTGCTAACAGGCCCGACAATGAGCAGTTCTTC.

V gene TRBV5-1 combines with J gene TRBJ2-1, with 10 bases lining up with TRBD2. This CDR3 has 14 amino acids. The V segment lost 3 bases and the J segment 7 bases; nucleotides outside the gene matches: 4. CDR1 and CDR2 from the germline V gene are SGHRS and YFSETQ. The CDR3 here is CASSSGLAVNEQFF. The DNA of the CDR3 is TGCGCCAGCAGCTCCGGACTAGCGGTAAATGAGCAGTTCTTC.

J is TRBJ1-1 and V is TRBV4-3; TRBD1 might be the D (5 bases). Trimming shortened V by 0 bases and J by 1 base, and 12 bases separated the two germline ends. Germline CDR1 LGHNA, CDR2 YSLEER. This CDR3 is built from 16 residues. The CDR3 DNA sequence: TGCGCCAGCAGCCAAGATTTGGGGGGGGAGAACACTGAAGCTTTCTTT. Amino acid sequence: CASSQDLGGENTEAFF.

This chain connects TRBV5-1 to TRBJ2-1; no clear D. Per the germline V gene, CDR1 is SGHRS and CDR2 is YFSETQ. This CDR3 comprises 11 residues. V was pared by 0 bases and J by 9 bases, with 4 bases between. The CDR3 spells CASSLDTEQFF. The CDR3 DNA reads TGCGCCAGCAGCTTGGACACTGAGCAGTTCTTC. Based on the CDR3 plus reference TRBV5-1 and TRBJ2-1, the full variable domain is KAGVTQTPRYLIKTRGQQVTLSCSPISGHRSVSWYQQTPGQGLQFLFEYFSETQRNKGNFPGRFSGRQFSNSRSEMNVSTLELGDSALYLCASSLDTEQFFGPGTRLTVL.

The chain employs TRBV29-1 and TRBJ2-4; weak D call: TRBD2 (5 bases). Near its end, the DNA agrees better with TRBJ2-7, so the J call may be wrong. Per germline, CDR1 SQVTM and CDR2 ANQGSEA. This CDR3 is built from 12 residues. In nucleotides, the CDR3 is TGCAGCGTTGGGGAAGCGGTCTACGAGCAGTACTTC. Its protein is CSVGEAVYEQYF.

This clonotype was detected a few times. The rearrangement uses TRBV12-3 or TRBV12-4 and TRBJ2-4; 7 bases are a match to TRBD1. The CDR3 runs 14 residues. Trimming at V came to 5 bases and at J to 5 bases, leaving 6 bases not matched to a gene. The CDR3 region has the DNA TGTGCCAGCAGTCCGACCGGGACAGAAAACATTCAGTACTTC. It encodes CASSPTGTENIQYF.

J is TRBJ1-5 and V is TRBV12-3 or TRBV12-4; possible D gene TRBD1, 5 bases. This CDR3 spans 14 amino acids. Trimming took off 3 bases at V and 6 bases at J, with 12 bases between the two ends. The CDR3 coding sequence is TGTGCCAGCAGTTTGGTGGGGACGAGTCAGCCCCAGCATTTT. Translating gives CASSLVGTSQPQHF.

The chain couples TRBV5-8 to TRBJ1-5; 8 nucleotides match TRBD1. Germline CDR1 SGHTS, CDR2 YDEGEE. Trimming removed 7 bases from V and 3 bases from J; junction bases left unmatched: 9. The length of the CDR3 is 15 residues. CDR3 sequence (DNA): TGTGCCAGCGGAACAGGGGGACTGCTCAATCAGCCCCAGCATTTT. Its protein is CASGTGGLLNQPQHF. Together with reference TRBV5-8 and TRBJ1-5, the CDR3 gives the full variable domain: EAGVTQSPTHLIKTRGQQATLRCSPISGHTSVYWYQQALGLGLQFLLWYDEGEERNRGNFPPRFSGRQFPNYSSELNVNALELEDSALYLCASGTGGLLNQPQHFGDGTRLSIL.

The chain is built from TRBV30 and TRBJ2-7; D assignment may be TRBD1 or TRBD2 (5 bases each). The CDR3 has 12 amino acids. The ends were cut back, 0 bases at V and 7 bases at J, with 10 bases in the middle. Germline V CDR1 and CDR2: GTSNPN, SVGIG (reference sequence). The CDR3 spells CAWSVRGEEQYF. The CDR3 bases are TGTGCCTGGAGTGTACGAGGGGAGGAGCAGTACTTC. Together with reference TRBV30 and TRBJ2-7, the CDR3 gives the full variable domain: SQTIHQWPATLVQPVGSPLSLECTVEGTSNPNLYWYRQAAGRGLQLLFYSVGIGQISSEVPQNLSASRPQDRQFILSSKKLLLSDSGFYLCAWSVRGEEQYFGPGTRLTVT.

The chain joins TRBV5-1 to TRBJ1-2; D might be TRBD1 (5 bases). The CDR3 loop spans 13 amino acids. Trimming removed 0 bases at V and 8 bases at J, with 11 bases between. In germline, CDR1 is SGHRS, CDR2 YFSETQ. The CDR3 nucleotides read TGCGCCAGCAGCTTGGATTCCAGGGAAGGCTACACCTTC. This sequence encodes CASSLDSREGYTF.

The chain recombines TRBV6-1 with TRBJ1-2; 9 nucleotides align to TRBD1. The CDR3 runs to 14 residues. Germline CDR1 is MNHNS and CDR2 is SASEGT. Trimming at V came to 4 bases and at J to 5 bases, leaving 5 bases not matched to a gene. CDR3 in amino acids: CASSAPGQGYGYTF. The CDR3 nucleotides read TGTGCCAGCAGTGCCCCCGGACAGGGGTATGGCTACACCTTC.

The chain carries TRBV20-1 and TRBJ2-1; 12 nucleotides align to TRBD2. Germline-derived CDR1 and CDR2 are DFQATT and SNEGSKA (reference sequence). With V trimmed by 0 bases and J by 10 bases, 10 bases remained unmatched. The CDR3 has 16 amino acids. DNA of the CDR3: TGCAGTGCTAGAGACCGACTAGCGGGAGTTCTTTACGAGCAGTTCTTC. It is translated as CSARDRLAGVLYEQFF.

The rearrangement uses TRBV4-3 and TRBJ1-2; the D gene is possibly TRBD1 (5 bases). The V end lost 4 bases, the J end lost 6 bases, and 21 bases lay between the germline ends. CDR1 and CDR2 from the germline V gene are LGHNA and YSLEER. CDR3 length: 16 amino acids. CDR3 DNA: TGCGCCAGCAGCCGAGAAGGGGTCGGGACTATCCATGGCTACACCTTC. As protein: CASSREGVGTIHGYTF.

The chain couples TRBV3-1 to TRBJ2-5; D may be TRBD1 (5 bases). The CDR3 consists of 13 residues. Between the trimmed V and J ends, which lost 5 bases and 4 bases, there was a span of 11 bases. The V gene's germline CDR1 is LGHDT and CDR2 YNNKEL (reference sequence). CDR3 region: CASSTRQGETQYF. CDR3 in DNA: TGTGCCAGCAGCACTCGGCAGGGAGAGACCCAGTACTTC.

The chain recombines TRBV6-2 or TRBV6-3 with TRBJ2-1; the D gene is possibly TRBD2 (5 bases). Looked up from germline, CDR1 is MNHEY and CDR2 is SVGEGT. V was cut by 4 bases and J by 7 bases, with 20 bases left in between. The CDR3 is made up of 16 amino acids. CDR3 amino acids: CASSSRADRSGNEQFF. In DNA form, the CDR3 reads TGTGCCAGCAGTTCGAGGGCGGACCGATCGGGGAATGAGCAGTTCTTC.

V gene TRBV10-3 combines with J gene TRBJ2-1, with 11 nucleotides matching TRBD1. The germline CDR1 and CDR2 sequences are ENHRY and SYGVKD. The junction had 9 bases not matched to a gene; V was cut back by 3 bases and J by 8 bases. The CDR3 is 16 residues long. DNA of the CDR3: TGTGCCATCAGTGATAGTGGGGGACAGGGGGTTGATGAGCAGTTCTTC. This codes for CAISDSGGQGVDEQFF.

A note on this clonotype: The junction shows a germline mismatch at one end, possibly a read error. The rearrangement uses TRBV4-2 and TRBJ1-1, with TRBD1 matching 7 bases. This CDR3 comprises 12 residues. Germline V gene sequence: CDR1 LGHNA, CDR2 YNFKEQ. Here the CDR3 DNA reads TGTGCCAGTAGCCTGGGACAGAATGAAGCTTTCTTT. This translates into CASSLGQNEAFF.

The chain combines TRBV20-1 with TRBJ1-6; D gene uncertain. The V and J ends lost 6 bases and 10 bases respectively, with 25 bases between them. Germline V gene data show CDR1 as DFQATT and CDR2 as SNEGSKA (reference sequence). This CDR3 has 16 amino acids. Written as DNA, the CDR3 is TGCAGTGCCTTGGATGTTCGGCAAGGCATATACTCACCCCTCCACTTT. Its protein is CSALDVRQGIYSPLHF.

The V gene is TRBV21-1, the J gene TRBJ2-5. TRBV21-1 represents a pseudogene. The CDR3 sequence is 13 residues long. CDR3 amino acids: CASSSERQETQYF. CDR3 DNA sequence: TGTGCCAGCAGCTCCGAACGCCAAGAGACCCAGTACTTC.

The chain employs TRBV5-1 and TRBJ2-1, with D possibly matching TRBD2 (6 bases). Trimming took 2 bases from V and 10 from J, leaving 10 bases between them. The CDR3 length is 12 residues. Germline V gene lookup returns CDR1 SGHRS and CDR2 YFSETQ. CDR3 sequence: CASSLTSWEQFF. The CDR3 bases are TGCGCCAGCAGCTTAACTAGCTGGGAGCAGTTCTTC.